This T cell receptor (beta chain) stems from a study of blood T cell repertoires in COVID-19 (dated by TCRdb to about 2020). Background for the entire study: Collaborator samples came from the United States, Italy and Spain and covered acute and convalescent phases of COVID-19. The sample metadata nearly always contained a de-identified subject ID, COVID-19 status, age in years and sex. HLA class I and class II types, where available, came from metadata supplied by the sample provider rather than from assay-based typing. The material from the prospective study consisted of cDNA or gDNA derived from T cells, B-cell-depleted T cells, or PBMCs. The repertoires were released in a freely available public database intended as a resource for research on the immune response to SARS-CoV-2. Samples came from the ongoing ImmuneRACE study (first 160 participants) plus 1,254 subjects from 6 global collaborators. Deeply sampled blood TCRbeta repertoires from subjects exposed to, actively infected with, or recovered from COVID-19 were included in the dataset.

Whole blood was collected in K2EDTA tubes by collaborating institutions according to the institutions' own protocols. Collaborator samples were shipped for TCRbeta analysis as frozen whole blood, isolated PBMCs, or DNA extracted from either sample type. The germline V gene encodes CDR1 SGHDT and CDR2 YYEEEE. The CDR3 runs 13 residues from the cysteine to the phenylalanine. Only the CDR3 DNA stays, 39 bases, in frame from base 1. V is clipped by 4 bases and J by 0 bases, and the sequence between their germline boundaries is 5 bases long. Paper-wide results and their limitations: The quantity of clinical and demographic metadata differed by source and by participant and was supplied without curation.

Concerning this clone itself: The clone's antigen remains unknown. No quality values exist for individual bases; no much larger clone is one base distant.

TCRbeta CDR3 regions were amplified from genomic DNA using the immunoSEQ Assay, a bias-controlled multiplex PCR. As for the authors' bioinformatics: The number of nucleated cells in each sample was estimated from the amplification of reference gene primers within the assay. To quantify the absolute abundance of each unique TCRbeta CDR3 rearrangement, sequence reads were collapsed and filtered. For each sample, productive Simpson clonality was calculated as the square root of Simpson's diversity index across productive rearrangements. TCRdb took over this immuneACCESS table, retaining in-frame rearrangements with V and J assigned. Such tables are incomplete; in checked studies, under half of the missing clones stem from an unresolved V gene, and the remainder is unexplained. That table furnishes V, J and clone size, whereas the DNA furnished D and trimming. For this sample the table gives 70,000 or so clones, of which 90% were detected only once. Together, the top ten hold approximately 1.5% of the sample.

The chain is assembled from TRBV5-6 and TRBJ1-3; the D gene is not confidently resolved. Sequenced: peripheral blood. The clonotype comes from a man aged 50-59 years with acute or convalescent COVID-19. The CDR3 region has the sequence CASSLSSGNTIYF. The nucleotide sequence is TGTGCCAGCAGCCTCTCCTCTGGAAACACCATATATTTT. When the CDR3 is completed using the reference TRBV5-6 and TRBJ1-3 genes on either side, the full variable domain is DAGVTQSPTHLIKTRGQQVTLRCSPKSGHDTVSWYQQALGQGPQFIFQYYEEEERQRGNFPDRFSGHQFPNYSSELNVNALLLGDSALYLCASSLSSGNTIYFGEGSWLTVV.